This T cell receptor (beta chain) was captured in a study of Ad26.COV2.S vaccination and SARS-CoV-2 variants. The treatment is: around 19 received Ad26.COV2.S at low or high dose, single or two shots; 5 received placebo; per-sample allocation not given. Samples were taken on day 63 after the first vaccine or placebo injection. An adult of 18-55 years in Boston served as donor. Overall study results and limits: The placebo group had lower spike-specific TCR breadth than the vaccine recipients did. Reported findings describe substantial breadth in spike-specific CD8+ and CD4+ T cell responses following vaccination.

Worth noting for this clone: The antigen remains undetermined.

Looked up from germline, CDR1 is MNHEY and CDR2 is SVGEGT. The CDR3 has 16 residues. V dropped 0 bases and J dropped 6 bases, with 14 bases sitting between them. Sequencing was performed with immunoSEQ multiplex PCR; in TCRdb, only in-frame clones are kept and a portion is missing. Among fewer than 500,000 clones, 90% were seen once, and the ten largest hold over 9%. The sample here was peripheral blood, taken in a trial of Ad26.COV2.S vaccine versus placebo. This clonotype was sampled from a person between 18 and 60 years old who received the Ad26.COV2.S COVID-19 vaccine or a placebo. The V call is TRBV6-2 or TRBV6-3, the J call TRBJ2-2, with D possibly called TRBD1 or TRBD2 (5 bases each). The CDR3 is CASSYSIRDVAGELFF. The CDR3 DNA is TGTGCCAGCAGTTACTCGATTCGGGACGTAGCCGGGGAGCTGTTTTTT.